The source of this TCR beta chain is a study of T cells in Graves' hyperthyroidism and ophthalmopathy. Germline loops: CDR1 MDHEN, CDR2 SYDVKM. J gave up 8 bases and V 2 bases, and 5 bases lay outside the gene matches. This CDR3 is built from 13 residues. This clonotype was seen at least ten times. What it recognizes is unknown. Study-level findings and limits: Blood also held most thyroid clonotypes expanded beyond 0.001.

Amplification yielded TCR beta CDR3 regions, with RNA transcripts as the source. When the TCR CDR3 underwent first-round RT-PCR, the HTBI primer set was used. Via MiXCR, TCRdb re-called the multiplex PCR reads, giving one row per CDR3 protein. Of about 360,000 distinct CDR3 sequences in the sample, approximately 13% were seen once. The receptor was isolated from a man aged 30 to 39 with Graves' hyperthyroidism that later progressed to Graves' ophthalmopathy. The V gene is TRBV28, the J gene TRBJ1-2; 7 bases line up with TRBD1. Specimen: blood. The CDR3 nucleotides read TGTGCCAGCAGTTTAGAGGGGGCGAGGGGCTACACCTTC. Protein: CASSLEGARGYTF.